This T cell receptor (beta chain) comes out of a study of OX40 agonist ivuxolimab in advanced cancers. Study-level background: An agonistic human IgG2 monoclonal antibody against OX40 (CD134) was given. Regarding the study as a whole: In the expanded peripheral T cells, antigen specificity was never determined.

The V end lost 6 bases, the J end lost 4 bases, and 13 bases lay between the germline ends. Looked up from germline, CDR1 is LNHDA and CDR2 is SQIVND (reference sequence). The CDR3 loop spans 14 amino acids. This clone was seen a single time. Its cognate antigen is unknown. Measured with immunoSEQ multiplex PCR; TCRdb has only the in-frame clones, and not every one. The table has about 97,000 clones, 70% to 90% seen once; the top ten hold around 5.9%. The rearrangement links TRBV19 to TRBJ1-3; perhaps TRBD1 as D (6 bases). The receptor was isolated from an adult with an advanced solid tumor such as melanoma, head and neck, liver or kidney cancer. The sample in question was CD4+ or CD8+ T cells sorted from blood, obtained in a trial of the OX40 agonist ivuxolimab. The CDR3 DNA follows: TGTGCCAGTAGCGACAGGACCCGAGGAAACACCATATATTTT. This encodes CASSDRTRGNTIYF.